This entry features one TCR beta chain sequence. The sample is drawn from a study of T cells expressing NK-cell markers. The CDR3 consists of 14 residues. TCRdb derives one entry per CDR3 protein from the 5' RACE reads, leaving out DNA. The sample totals around 550,000 distinct CDR3 sequences. The clonotype comes from a man aged 18 to 30 in good health. The chain employs TRBV12-3 or TRBV12-4 and TRBJ2-5; the TCRdb call, TRBD1, lacks DNA for checking. Input material: blood T cells: a sorted CD56 or NKG2C T cell subset, CD4+ or CD8+ T cells, or bulk PBMC T cells (not recorded which). The CDR3 reads CASSHDSRQGTQYF.